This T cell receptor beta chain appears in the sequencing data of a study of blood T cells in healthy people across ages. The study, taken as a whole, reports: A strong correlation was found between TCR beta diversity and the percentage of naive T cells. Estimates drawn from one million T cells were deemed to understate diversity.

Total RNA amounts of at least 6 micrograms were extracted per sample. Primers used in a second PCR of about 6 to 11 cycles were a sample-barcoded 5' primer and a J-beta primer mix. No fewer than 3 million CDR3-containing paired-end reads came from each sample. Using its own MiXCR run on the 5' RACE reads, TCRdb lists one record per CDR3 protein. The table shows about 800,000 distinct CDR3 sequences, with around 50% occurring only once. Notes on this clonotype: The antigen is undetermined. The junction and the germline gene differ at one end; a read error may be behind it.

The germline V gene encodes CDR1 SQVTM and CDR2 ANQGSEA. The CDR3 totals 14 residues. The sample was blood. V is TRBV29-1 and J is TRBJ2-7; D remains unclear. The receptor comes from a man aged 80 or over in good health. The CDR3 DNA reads TGCAGCGTTGAAGACCCCTCTGCCCTCTACAAGCAGTACTTC. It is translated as CSVEDPSALYKQYF.